This T cell receptor (beta chain) derives from a study of T cells in localized non-small cell lung cancer. Of note for this clone: Antigen specificity is unknown.

Measured with immunoSEQ multiplex PCR; TCRdb has only the in-frame clones, and not every one. The sample gives around 19,000 clones, over 80% of which show up once; less than 3% is in the top ten. Looked up from germline, CDR1 is LNHDA and CDR2 is SQIVND (reference sequence). V was cut by 7 bases and J by 2 bases, with 12 bases left in between. The CDR3 totals 14 residues. Points from the study as a whole: Clonality peaked in uninvolved adjacent lung rather than tumor. Longer overall survival was associated with a higher density of T cells in the blood. Adjacent lung had a median roughly 53 of the 100 largest tumor clones.

The rearrangement uses TRBV19 and TRBJ2-1; D possibly corresponds to TRBD1 (6 bases). The sequence was collected from a woman aged 35-70 years with stage I lung adenocarcinoma. Sequenced material: peripheral blood, taken before any cancer treatment. The CDR3 DNA sequence: TGTGCCAGTAATAAGGGGGAGACCTACAATGAGCAGTTCTTC. Amino acids: CASNKGETYNEQFF.